The rows below give T cell receptor beta chains drawn from one sample of a study of CD8 T cells in ankylosing spondylitis. TCRdb re-called the 5' RACE reads with MiXCR, one entry per CDR3 protein. The table shows nearly 250,000 distinct CDR3 sequences, with more than 25% occurring only once. The specimen was blood, either unsorted or a sorted T cell fraction (not recorded which). These receptors all come from a male donor with ankylosing spondylitis or in good health (not recorded which). The CDR3 runs from the conserved cysteine through the conserved F or W. A D gene is named only where the DNA matches it firmly. Not every row has a clone size; where given, it reads once, few, many or a size class.

d_gene,v_gene,j_gene,abundance,CDR3aa,CDR3nt
TRBD2,TRBV15,TRBJ2-3,NA,CATSQGTSGANRDTQYF,TGTGCCACCAGTCAAGGGACTAGCGGGGCAAATAGAGATACGCAGTATTTT
TRBD2,TRBV7-2,TRBJ2-5,NA,CASSYAGGETQYF,TGTGCCAGCAGCTATGCGGGGGGAGAGACCCAGTACTTC
NA,TRBV6-1,TRBJ2-7,few,CASSGGELSYEQYF,TGTGCCAGCAGTGGGGGGGAGCTCTCCTACGAGCAGTACTTC
NA,TRBV11-2,TRBJ2-7,NA,CASRPKQLSYEQYF,TGTGCCAGCAGACCCAAACAACTCTCCTACGAGCAGTACTTC
NA,TRBV18,TRBJ2-7,NA,CASTDLSYEQYF,TGTGCCAGCACGGACCTTTCCTACGAGCAGTACTTC
NA,TRBV20-1,TRBJ2-7,few,CSAGQRSYEQYF,TGCAGTGCAGGACAGCGCTCCTACGAGCAGTACTTC
NA,TRBV20-1,TRBJ1-6,few,CSARDQVGSLHF,TGCAGTGCTAGAGATCAGGTGGGGTCCCTCCACTTT
TRBD1,TRBV20-1,TRBJ2-7,few,CSAAGQGADGYEQYF,TGCAGTGCTGCGGGACAGGGGGCGGACGGGTACGAGCAGTACTTC
NA,TRBV6-5,TRBJ2-7,few,CASSYDSYEQYF,TGTGCCAGCAGTTACGACTCCTACGAGCAGTACTTC
TRBD2,TRBV20-1,TRBJ2-3,NA,CSADPSGSTDTQYF,TGCAGTGCCGACCCTAGCGGTAGCACAGATACGCAGTATTTT
TRBD1,TRBV9,TRBJ1-5,NA,CASSVGQAPNQPQHF,TGTGCCAGCAGCGTGGGACAGGCCCCCAATCAGCCCCAGCATTTT
NA,TRBV12-3/TRBV12-4,TRBJ1-1,NA,CASSFGSGNTEAFF,TGTGCCAGCAGTTTTGGGAGCGGGAACACTGAAGCTTTCTTT
NA,TRBV7-9,TRBJ1-6,NA,CASSPGGSNSPLHF,TGTGCCAGCAGCCCTGGGGGAAGCAATTCACCCCTCCACTTT
NA,TRBV2,TRBJ1-5,NA,CASRGGLIGNQPQHF,TGTGCCAGCAGAGGGGGGCTCATCGGGAATCAGCCCCAGCATTTT
NA,TRBV9,TRBJ1-5,few,CASSVGGSNQPQHF,TGTGCCAGCAGCGTAGGTGGCAGCAATCAGCCCCAGCATTTT
TRBD2,TRBV20-1,TRBJ2-3,NA,CSARVGGGDVDTQYF,TGCAGTGCTAGAGTGGGCGGGGGGGATGTAGATACGCAGTATTTT
NA,TRBV29-1,TRBJ1-2,NA,CSLSQGPGGYTF,TGCAGCTTATCTCAGGGGCCAGGTGGCTACACCTTC
NA,TRBV10-3,TRBJ2-1,NA,CAIMSRDEQFF,TGTGCCATCATGTCCCGTGATGAGCAGTTCTTC
NA,TRBV29-1,TRBJ2-5,few,CSGRLLKTQYF,TGCAGCGGAAGATTATTGAAGACCCAGTACTTC
TRBD2,TRBV5-5,TRBJ2-1,few,CASSLLAGAIYNEQFF,TGTGCCAGCAGCTTGTTAGCGGGGGCCATCTACAATGAGCAGTTCTTC
TRBD2,TRBV27,TRBJ2-2,NA,CASLGVLGRTGELFF,TGTGCCAGCCTGGGGGTCCTCGGGAGGACCGGGGAGCTGTTTTTT
NA,TRBV5-1,TRBJ2-3,NA,CASTGPRDTQYF,TGCGCCAGCACTGGCCCCAGGGATACGCAGTATTTT
NA,TRBV20-1,TRBJ2-7,few,CSAYGPPGDEQYF,TGCAGTGCATACGGCCCGCCCGGGGACGAGCAGTACTTC
NA,TRBV12-3/TRBV12-4,TRBJ2-5,NA,CASSPGGAETQYF,TGTGCCAGCAGTCCCGGGGGCGCAGAGACCCAGTACTTC
NA,TRBV3-1,TRBJ1-5,NA,CASSQDDGGDQPQHF,TGTGCCAGCAGCCAAGACGACGGGGGGGATCAGCCCCAGCATTTT
TRBD1,TRBV5-6,TRBJ2-6,few,CASSFTGDSGANVLTF,TGTGCCAGCAGCTTCACAGGGGACTCTGGGGCCAACGTCCTGACTTTC
NA,TRBV10-3,TRBJ2-3,NA,CAISEKRDTDTQYF,TGTGCCATCAGTGAGAAGAGGGACACAGATACGCAGTATTTT
TRBD1,TRBV6-5,TRBJ2-5,few,CASSYSARTGPVETQYF,TGTGCCAGCAGTTACTCGGCAAGGACAGGGCCCGTGGAGACCCAGTACTTC
NA,TRBV6-5,TRBJ2-5,NA,CASSYSSQGSETQYF,TGTGCCAGCAGTTACTCTTCACAGGGATCAGAGACCCAGTACTTC
NA,TRBV29-1,TRBJ2-6,many,CSFLGASGANVLTF,TGCAGCTTCCTGGGGGCCTCTGGGGCCAACGTCCTGACTTTC
TRBD2,TRBV4-1,TRBJ2-3,few,CASSQEPVAGGRGTDTQYF,TGCGCCAGCAGCCAAGAACCCGTAGCGGGGGGGCGCGGCACAGATACGCAGTATTTT
NA,TRBV9,TRBJ2-1,NA,CASSGPQGRTYNEQFF,TGTGCCAGCAGCGGACCTCAGGGGCGGACCTACAATGAGCAGTTCTTC
NA,TRBV12-3/TRBV12-4,TRBJ1-5,few,CASSFGSPSNQPQHF,TGTGCCAGCAGTTTTGGGAGTCCCAGCAATCAGCCCCAGCATTTT
NA,TRBV9,TRBJ2-3,NA,CASSPHPSVTDTQYF,TGTGCCAGCAGCCCTCACCCATCGGTCACAGATACGCAGTATTTT
NA,TRBV5-5,TRBJ2-5,NA,CASNWELEKTQYF,TGTGCCAGCAATTGGGAACTTGAGAAGACCCAGTACTTC